A selection of T cell receptor beta chains follows, all from one sample in a study of blood T cell repertoires in COVID-19. This table comes from immunoSEQ multiplex PCR, and its TCRdb copy is limited to in-frame clones, with some not included. The sample lists under 250,000 clones; around 85% were seen once. Sequenced: PBMCs or T cells enriched from blood (not recorded which). The source is a middle-aged woman with acute COVID-19. Each CDR3 is given with its conserved first and last residue.

J gene: TRBJ2-5
V gene: TRBV3-1/TRBV3-2
CDR3 protein: CASSQGLYQETQYF

J gene: TRBJ1-3
V gene: TRBV4-1
CDR3 protein: CASSQASRGGNTIYF

J gene: TRBJ1-5
V gene: TRBV5-8
CDR3 protein: CASSLEPGRGPQHF

J gene: TRBJ2-3
V gene: TRBV6-5
CDR3 protein: CASVDYFTDTQYF

J gene: TRBJ2-4
V gene: TRBV15
CDR3 protein: CATSSAVSDDIQYF

J gene: TRBJ2-7
V gene: TRBV19
CDR3 protein: CASSIARAFDEQYF

J gene: TRBJ2-5
V gene: TRBV11-2
CDR3 protein: CASSLGGRTQETQYF

J gene: TRBJ1-1
V gene: TRBV4-1
CDR3 protein: CASSQKGTGPQVSEAFF

J gene: TRBJ2-1
V gene: TRBV3-1/TRBV3-2
CDR3 protein: CASSQDLSGSRSYNEQFF

J gene: TRBJ1-3
V gene: TRBV7-9
CDR3 protein: CASSLAEARSSGNTIYF

J gene: TRBJ1-6
V gene: TRBV28
CDR3 protein: CASSGGTGSNSPLHF

J gene: TRBJ2-4
V gene: TRBV5-1
CDR3 protein: CASSPGQGSAKNIQYF

J gene: TRBJ1-6
V gene: TRBV2
CDR3 protein: CASSGQGLSSNSPLHF

J gene: TRBJ1-5
V gene: TRBV19
CDR3 protein: CASSPPGGRADNQPQHF

J gene: TRBJ1-2
V gene: TRBV5-1
CDR3 protein: CASSLETGPLAYGYTF

J gene: TRBJ2-2
V gene: TRBV5-4
CDR3 protein: CASRSQGFGTGELFF

J gene: TRBJ2-4
V gene: TRBV19
CDR3 protein: CASSHRGALGSVAKNIQYF

J gene: TRBJ1-5
V gene: TRBV30
CDR3 protein: CAWSSGTRPDQPQHF

J gene: TRBJ2-3
V gene: TRBV18
CDR3 protein: CASSPGQGGTDTQYF

J gene: TRBJ1-3
V gene: TRBV7-6
CDR3 protein: CASSLALGSGNTIYF

J gene: TRBJ2-5
V gene: TRBV11-2
CDR3 protein: CASSPATSGGEETQYF

J gene: TRBJ2-7
V gene: TRBV6-5
CDR3 protein: CASTSLSSYEQYF

J gene: TRBJ2-1
V gene: TRBV9
CDR3 protein: CASSVGQGSYNEQFF

J gene: TRBJ2-5
V gene: TRBV18
CDR3 protein: CASSLSRRETQYF

J gene: TRBJ1-2
V gene: TRBV30
CDR3 protein: CAWNFAGGYTF

J gene: TRBJ1-2
V gene: TRBV4-2
CDR3 protein: CASSQYLGTGLNYGYTF

J gene: TRBJ1-4
V gene: TRBV2
CDR3 protein: CASSGGGEKLFF

J gene: TRBJ1-2
V gene: TRBV11-2
CDR3 protein: CASSPGSNYGYTF

J gene: TRBJ1-2
V gene: TRBV7-9
CDR3 protein: CASSLAAWGTGGRGYTF

J gene: TRBJ2-7
V gene: TRBV19
CDR3 protein: CASSRMQGTYEQYF

J gene: TRBJ2-2
V gene: TRBV15
CDR3 protein: CATSNRLAGGGELFF

J gene: TRBJ2-1
V gene: TRBV12-3/TRBV12-4
CDR3 protein: CASSLRGSEQFF

J gene: TRBJ1-5
V gene: TRBV10-3
CDR3 protein: CAISEATGVTQPQHF

J gene: TRBJ2-7
V gene: TRBV5-4
CDR3 protein: CASRIGTSGAEQYF

J gene: TRBJ1-1
V gene: TRBV30
CDR3 protein: CAWRLTGSGQAFF

J gene: TRBJ1-1
V gene: TRBV30
CDR3 protein: CAWSPLRVGNTEAFF

J gene: TRBJ2-2
V gene: TRBV18
CDR3 protein: CASSPPTGPRGAGELFF

J gene: TRBJ2-7
V gene: TRBV6-5
CDR3 protein: CASSQAGYEQYF

J gene: TRBJ2-2
V gene: TRBV5-1
CDR3 protein: CASSQTSGIGTGELFF

J gene: TRBJ2-5
V gene: TRBV25-1
CDR3 protein: CASSERYRAMTKTQYF

J gene: TRBJ2-5
V gene: TRBV29-1
CDR3 protein: CSVVEETQYF

J gene: TRBJ1-2
V gene: TRBV7-2
CDR3 protein: CASSLGGAEAKSGYTF

J gene: TRBJ1-3
V gene: TRBV7-9
CDR3 protein: CASSFETGSSGNTIYF

J gene: TRBJ2-1
V gene: TRBV4-1
CDR3 protein: CASSQVRSSGPYNEQFF

J gene: TRBJ2-1
V gene: TRBV5-1
CDR3 protein: CASSPGGSVDEQFF

J gene: TRBJ1-2
V gene: TRBV29-1
CDR3 protein: CSVRAGFSNGYTF

J gene: TRBJ2-1
V gene: TRBV7-3
CDR3 protein: CASSPGQGADNEQFF

J gene: TRBJ2-2
V gene: TRBV7-2
CDR3 protein: CASTRQTTGELFF

J gene: TRBJ2-1
V gene: TRBV5-1
CDR3 protein: CASSPARASEGYEQFF

J gene: TRBJ2-3
V gene: TRBV9
CDR3 protein: CASSVGGTGRGLSTDTQYF

J gene: TRBJ2-1
V gene: TRBV5-6
CDR3 protein: CASSLRPQGTGSYNEQFF

J gene: TRBJ2-6
V gene: TRBV10-1
CDR3 protein: CASSADSSGANVLTF

J gene: TRBJ1-1
V gene: TRBV5-1
CDR3 protein: CASSLGSAPRRNTEAFF

J gene: TRBJ1-2
V gene: TRBV18
CDR3 protein: CASSPHPDRVNGYTF

J gene: TRBJ1-2
V gene: TRBV29-1
CDR3 protein: CSVRNSKYGYTF

J gene: TRBJ2-5
V gene: TRBV5-6
CDR3 protein: CASSPPSGSRGTQYF